The text below deals with one T cell receptor (beta chain). The data derive from a study of blood T cells in healthy people across ages. Then a second PCR, running about 6 to 12 cycles, was carried out with a sample-barcoded 5' primer and a J-beta primer mix. One entry per CDR3 protein results from TCRdb running MiXCR on the 5' RACE reads. This sample has roughly 900,000 distinct CDR3 sequences, with around 48% found just once. Germline-derived CDR1 and CDR2 are SEHNR and FQNEAQ (reference sequence). Trimming took off 5 bases at V and 5 bases at J, with 21 bases between the two ends. The CDR3 consists of 16 residues.

This chain connects TRBV7-9 to TRBJ2-5; D is uncertain. Sequencing was done on a sample of blood. The clonotype originates from a man aged 30 to 45 in good health. CDR3 nucleotides: TGTGCCAGCAGCCCCCTAAGAACGACCGGGTGGGAGACCCAGTACTTC. Translation: CASSPLRTTGWETQYF.